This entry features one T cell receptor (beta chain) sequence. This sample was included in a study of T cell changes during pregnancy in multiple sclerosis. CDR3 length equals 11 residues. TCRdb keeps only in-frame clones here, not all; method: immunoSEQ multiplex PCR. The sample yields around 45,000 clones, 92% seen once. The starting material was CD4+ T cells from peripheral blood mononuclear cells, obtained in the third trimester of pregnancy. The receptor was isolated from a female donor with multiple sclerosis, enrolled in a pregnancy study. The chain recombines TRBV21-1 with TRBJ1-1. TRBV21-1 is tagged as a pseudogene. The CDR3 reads CASSNTNEAFF. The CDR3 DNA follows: TGTGCCAGCAGCAATACTAATGAAGCTTTCTTT.